Given below is one T cell receptor beta chain in context. These data belong to a study of blood T cell repertoires in COVID-19. Background on the study: The samples span acute and convalescent COVID-19 from the United States, Italy and Spain. The analysed material was cDNA or gDNA that came from T cells, B-cell-depleted T cells, or PBMCs.

The CDR3 contains 18 residues. Germline assignment: CDR1 MDHEN and CDR2 SYDVKM. J lost 4 bases, V lost 6 bases, and 15 bases had no gene match. As originally analysed: From reference gene primer amplification, estimates of nucleated cell counts were derived. The data were produced by immunoSEQ multiplex PCR, yet TCRdb's version contains in-frame clones alone and is incomplete. V, J and clone size reflect that table, while D and trimming were determined from the DNA. The table shows 33,000 or so clones, with roughly 91% occurring only once. Sequencing was carried out using peripheral blood. This TCR was recovered from a man between 65 and 85 years old with active or convalescent COVID-19. The chain couples TRBV28 to TRBJ1-2; 12 nucleotides match TRBD1. This chain's CDR3 is CASSHSGTGGRGGYGYTF. CDR3 nucleotide sequence: TGTGCCAGCAGCCACTCCGGGACAGGGGGCCGCGGCGGCTATGGCTACACCTTC.